This T cell receptor (beta chain) is from a study of T cells expressing NK-cell markers. The CDR3 totals 13 residues. The germline V gene encodes CDR1 SGHRS and CDR2 YFSETQ. For TCR beta, cDNA was produced by 5'RACE template switching with UMIs. TCRdb re-called the 5' RACE reads and shows each CDR3 protein once, DNA omitted. Its clone listing holds some 410,000 distinct CDR3 sequences. This rearrangement joins TRBV5-1 to TRBJ1-5; checking the TCRdb D call of TRBD1 is not possible without DNA. The specimen was blood T cells: a sorted CD56 or NKG2C T cell subset, CD4+ or CD8+ T cells, or bulk PBMC T cells (not recorded which). This TCR was sampled from a woman between 18 and 75 years old in good health. The CDR3 spells CASSPGTSQPQHF.